These T cell receptor beta chains were read from a single sample in a study of blood T cell repertoires in COVID-19. Only in-frame clones appear in the TCRdb table, and some are missing; sequencing was by immunoSEQ multiplex PCR. The profile shows 150,000 to 200,000 clones, over 75% of them singletons. Sequencing used PBMCs or T cells enriched from blood (not recorded which). The receptors here all came from a woman under 30 who had recovered from COVID-19. Each CDR3 is given without its conserved first and last residue. Each record gives: J gene, V gene, D gene, CDR3 protein. The D gene is left open where the match is weak.

>TRBJ2-7|TRBV5-1|NA
ASSSGTTKGQSYEQY
>TRBJ2-3|TRBV7-9|TRBD2
ASSISGLSTDTQY
>TRBJ2-7|TRBV24-1|TRBD2
ATPRSGREYEQY
>TRBJ2-7|TRBV20-1|NA
SARTAYEQY
>TRBJ2-3|TRBV9|TRBD2
ASSVESRGGTSGRIDTDTQY
>TRBJ1-1|TRBV28|NA
ASSPPGTFIDTEAF
>TRBJ1-4|TRBV6-2/TRBV6-3|NA
ASSRATNEKLF
>TRBJ2-3|TRBV5-5|TRBD1
ASSSGTGLPDTQY
>TRBJ2-5|TRBV9|NA
ASSVGGRPGRETQY
>TRBJ2-1|TRBV5-4|NA
ASSLDQYNEQF
>TRBJ1-5|TRBV28|NA
ASSLLGAGPIVNQPQH
>TRBJ2-2|TRBV28|TRBD1
ASSLTGGPGELF
>TRBJ2-5|TRBV18|NA
ASSPPGTNTQETQY
>TRBJ2-3|TRBV10-3|TRBD2
AITGGSGSPRVDTQY
>TRBJ1-6|TRBV5-4|TRBD1
ASSLVGTGVNSPLH